The present TCR beta chain was sequenced within a study of T cell responses to AZD1222 COVID-19 vaccine. Overall study: Pooled in the analysis were second doses at about 4 or about 12 weeks. Study results and limitations: Most donors were white British and more were female, and clonal diversity was possibly underestimated.

Comment on this clone: Antigen unknown.

Produced via immunoSEQ multiplex PCR; TCRdb's table is partial and in-frame only. The profile shows about 140,000 clones, less than 95% of them singletons. Germline lookup yields CDR1 DFQATT and CDR2 SNEGSKA (reference sequence). V was pared by 6 bases and J by 4 bases, with 7 bases between. The CDR3 is 11 residues long. The sample was peripheral blood, taken on day 0 of AZD1222 vaccination. The rearrangement uses TRBV20-1 and TRBJ2-1, with D unresolved. This receptor was taken from an adult in good health. The DNA of the CDR3 is TGCAGTGCGTCGCTTTACAATGAGCAGTTCTTC. It encodes CSASLYNEQFF.